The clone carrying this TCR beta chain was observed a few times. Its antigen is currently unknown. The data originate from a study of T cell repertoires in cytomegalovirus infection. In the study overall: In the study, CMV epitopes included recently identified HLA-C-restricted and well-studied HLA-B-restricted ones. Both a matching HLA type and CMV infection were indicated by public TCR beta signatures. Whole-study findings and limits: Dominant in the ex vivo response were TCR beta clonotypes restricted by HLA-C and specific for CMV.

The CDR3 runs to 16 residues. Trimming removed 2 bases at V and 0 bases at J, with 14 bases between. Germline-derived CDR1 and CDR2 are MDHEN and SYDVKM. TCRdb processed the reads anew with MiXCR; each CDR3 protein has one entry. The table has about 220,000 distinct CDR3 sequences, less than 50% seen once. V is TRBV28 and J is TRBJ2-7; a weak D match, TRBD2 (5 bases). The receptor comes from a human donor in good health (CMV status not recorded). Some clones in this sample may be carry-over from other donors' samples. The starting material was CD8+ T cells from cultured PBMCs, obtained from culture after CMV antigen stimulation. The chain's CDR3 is CASSLRAGSPSYEQYF. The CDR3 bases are TGTGCCAGCAGTTTAAGGGCGGGTTCTCCCTCCTACGAGCAGTACTTC.